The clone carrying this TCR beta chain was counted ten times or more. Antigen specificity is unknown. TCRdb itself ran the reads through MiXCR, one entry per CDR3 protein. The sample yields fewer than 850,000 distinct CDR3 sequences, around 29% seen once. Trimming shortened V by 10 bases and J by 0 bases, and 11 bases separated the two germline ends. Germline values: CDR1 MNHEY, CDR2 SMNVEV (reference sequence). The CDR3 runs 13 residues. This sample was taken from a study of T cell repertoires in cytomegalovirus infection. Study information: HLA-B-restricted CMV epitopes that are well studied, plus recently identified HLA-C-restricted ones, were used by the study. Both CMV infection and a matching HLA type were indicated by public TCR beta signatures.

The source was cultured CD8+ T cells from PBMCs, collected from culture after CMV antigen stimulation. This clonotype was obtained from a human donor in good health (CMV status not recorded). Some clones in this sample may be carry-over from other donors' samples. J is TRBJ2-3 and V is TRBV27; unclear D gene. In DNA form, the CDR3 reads TGTGCCACCACAATTTCTAGCACAGATACGCAGTATTTT. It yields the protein CATTISSTDTQYF.